The 30 T cell receptor beta chains below all came from one sample that was sequenced in a study of blood T cell repertoires in COVID-19. Data came from immunoSEQ multiplex PCR; TCRdb stores just in-frame clones and leaves some out. Altogether over 150,000 clones are present, roughly 80% being singletons, with the ten largest covering approximately 8%. The sequencing sample was made of peripheral blood. Source of these receptors: a man aged 55 to 70 with acute or convalescent COVID-19.

This rearrangement joins TRBV19 to TRBJ2-2; possible D gene TRBD1, 6 bases. The CDR3 length is 15 residues. V was trimmed by 5 bases and J by 3 bases, leaving 13 bases between them. Germline-derived CDR1 and CDR2 are LNHDA and SQIVND (reference sequence). The CDR3 DNA sequence: TGTGCCAGTAGTTCGCGACAGGTTTACACCGGGGAGCTGTTTTTT. Its protein is CASSSRQVYTGELFF.

The chain carries TRBV23-1 and TRBJ1-1, with 9 bases matching TRBD1. TRBV23-1 counts as an open reading frame of uncertain function. This CDR3 has 17 residues. Trimming took 4 bases from V and 1 from J; bases not matched to a gene: 10. CDR3 nucleotide sequence: TGCGCCAGCAGTCTTCTAGGGGGACAGGGCAAGAACACTGAAGCTTTCTTT. Translating gives CASSLLGGQGKNTEAFF.

This clone appeared once. The genes are TRBV27 and TRBJ2-7, with 7 bases aligning to TRBD1. The length of the CDR3 is 14 residues. Trimming cost V 1 base and J 7 bases; bases outside gene matches: 7. Germline V gene lookup returns CDR1 MNHEY and CDR2 SMNVEV (reference sequence). In nucleotides, the CDR3 is TGTGCCAGCAGTTTATACAGGGGATCAGGGGAGCAGTACTTC. Encoded protein: CASSLYRGSGEQYF.

This chain uses TRBV30 with TRBJ1-1; 11 bases match TRBD1. The CDR3 consists of 15 residues. Germline V gene lookup returns CDR1 GTSNPN and CDR2 SVGIG (reference sequence). The trim removed 0 bases at V and 4 bases at J, leaving 4 bases unmatched. The CDR3 reads CAWSVTGTGGTEAFF. The CDR3, as DNA: TGTGCCTGGAGTGTAACCGGGACAGGGGGCACTGAAGCTTTCTTT.

This sequence joins TRBV29-1 and TRBJ2-1, with D possibly being TRBD1 (6 bases). CDR3 length: 12 amino acids. Germline loops: CDR1 SQVTM, CDR2 ANQGSEA. Deletions cut 7 bases from V and 4 bases from J, with 11 bases between. The CDR3 DNA follows: TGCAGCGCCGGGACACCATACAATGAGCAGTTCTTC. Translating gives CSAGTPYNEQFF.

A single count supports this clone. V gene TRBV5-1 combines with J gene TRBJ2-6; D not certain. The ends were cut back, 4 bases at V and 0 bases at J, with 11 bases in the middle. CDR3 length equals 16 residues. CDR1 is SGHRS and CDR2 is YFSETQ in the germline V gene. CDR3 amino acids: CASSPQSISGANVLTF. The DNA for the CDR3 is TGCGCCAGCAGCCCACAGAGTATCTCTGGGGCCAACGTCCTGACTTTC.

This clone showed up just once. The gene calls are TRBV9 and TRBJ2-7, with 7 bases identical to TRBD1. This CDR3 has 14 amino acids. After removal of 2 bases from V and 0 bases from J, the junction contained 2 bases not matched to a gene. Germline V gene lookup returns CDR1 SGDLS and CDR2 YYNGEE. Written as DNA, the CDR3 is TGTGCCAGCAGCGTTGACAGGGCCTCCTACGAGCAGTACTTC. It specifies CASSVDRASYEQYF.

By frequency in the sample, this clone is medium-sized. This chain connects TRBV7-8 to TRBJ1-3; TRBD1 aligns across 7 bases. This CDR3 comprises 15 residues. The germline gives CDR1 SGHVS, CDR2 FQNEAQ. Unmatched junction bases numbered 5, after V lost 6 bases and J lost 0 bases. This CDR3 is CASSRQGVSGNTIYF. The CDR3 DNA is TGTGCCAGCAGTCGGCAGGGGGTCTCTGGAAACACCATATATTTT.

This rearrangement joins TRBV6-5 to TRBJ2-1; TRBD2 might be the D (5 bases). This CDR3 region has 14 residues. Germline CDR1 MNHEY, CDR2 SVGAGI. The V end lost 0 bases, the J end lost 6 bases, and 9 bases lay between the germline ends. CDR3 residues: CASSYSRTPNEQFF. CDR3 bases: TGTGCCAGCAGTTACTCGAGGACTCCCAATGAGCAGTTCTTC.

The V call is TRBV5-1, the J call TRBJ1-2; maybe TRBD1 (5 bases). The CDR3 spans 12 residues. Germline CDR1 is SGHRS and CDR2 is YFSETQ. With 2 bases removed from V and 9 bases from J, the gap between germline ends came to 11 bases. CDR3 nucleotides: TGCGCCAGCAGCTTTGAAGGGGTGAGCTACACCTTC. It is translated as CASSFEGVSYTF.

This chain uses TRBV6-2 or TRBV6-3 with TRBJ2-3; possible D gene TRBD1, 5 bases. V was shortened by 4 bases and J by 2 bases, with 16 bases between the two germline ends. Germline V gene sequence: CDR1 MNHEY, CDR2 SVGEGT. This CDR3 comprises 16 residues. As DNA, the CDR3 is TGTGCCAGCAGTTCCCCCAGGGTCTACTACACAGATACGCAGTATTTT. Translation gives CASSSPRVYYTDTQYF.

The chain has TRBV19 and TRBJ2-7, with D tentatively TRBD1 (6 bases). Trimming removed 2 bases at V and 5 bases at J, with 16 bases between. Germline CDR1 reads LNHDA; CDR2 reads SQIVND (reference sequence). CDR3 size: 15 residues. In DNA, the CDR3 is TGTGCCAGTAGTATAACACAGGGTATAGAGAACGAGCAGTACTTC. It encodes CASSITQGIENEQYF.

This clone showed up just a few times. The rearrangement joins TRBV7-6 to TRBJ2-7; 11 bases align to TRBD2. J lost 7 bases, V lost 1 base, and 9 bases had no gene match. The CDR3 covers 16 residues. The germline V gene encodes CDR1 SGHVS and CDR2 FNYEAQ. This CDR3 is CASSLVTSGGPREQYF. The CDR3 nucleotides read TGTGCCAGCAGCTTAGTAACTAGCGGGGGACCGAGAGAGCAGTACTTC. Full variable domain (remainder filled in from reference TRBV7-6 and TRBJ2-7): GAGVSQSPRYKVTKRGQDVALRCDPISGHVSLYWYRQALGQGPEFLTYFNYEAQQDKSGLPNDRFSAERPEGSISTLTIQRTEQRDSAMYRCASSLVTSGGPREQYFGPGTRLTVT.

This clone was found a few times. The rearrangement joins TRBV27 to TRBJ2-5, with TRBD2 matching 7 bases. The germline gives CDR1 MNHEY, CDR2 SMNVEV (reference sequence). The V segment lost 1 base and the J segment 2 bases; nucleotides outside the gene matches: 1. The CDR3 loop spans 14 amino acids. CDR3 in DNA: TGTGCCAGCAGTTTATGGGGGGGTCAAGAGACCCAGTACTTC. It yields the protein CASSLWGGQETQYF.

This clone was found a few times. The gene calls are TRBV7-2 and TRBJ2-5; 7 bases map to TRBD1. From germline, CDR1 is SGHTA and CDR2 FQGNSA. V lost 5 bases and J lost 4; bases outside the gene matches: 13. This CDR3 region has 16 residues. The CDR3 region has the DNA TGTGCCAGCAGCCCCGTCCGGAACAGGGGCCGAGAGACCCAGTACTTC. Translating gives CASSPVRNRGRETQYF.

V and J are TRBV6-2 or TRBV6-3 and TRBJ2-4, with 7 positions matching TRBD1. Trimming took 4 bases from V and 6 from J; bases not matched to a gene: 6. The CDR3 is 14 amino acids. Germline assignment: CDR1 MNHEY and CDR2 SVGEGT. CDR3 amino acids: CASSLGTVLNIQYF. In nucleotides, the CDR3 is TGTGCCAGCAGTTTGGGGACAGTTTTAAACATTCAGTACTTC.

The chain employs TRBV12-3 or TRBV12-4 and TRBJ2-1; 7 positions agree with TRBD2. This CDR3 is built from 12 residues. V shed 3 bases, J shed 9 bases, and the junction held 2 bases outside the gene matches. The CDR3 protein is CASSLGGSEQFF. As DNA, the CDR3 is TGTGCCAGCAGTTTGGGGGGGTCTGAGCAGTTCTTC.

The chain is built from TRBV5-6 and TRBJ2-7; D not resolved. V lost 2 bases and J lost 2, with 5 bases in between. Germline assignment: CDR1 SGHDT and CDR2 YYEEEE. CDR3 size: 12 residues. In DNA form, the CDR3 reads TGTGCCAGCAGCTTCCAGACCTACGAGCAGTACTTC. This gives the protein CASSFQTYEQYF.

V gene TRBV29-1 combines with J gene TRBJ2-2; 9 bases agree with TRBD1. In germline, CDR1 is SQVTM, CDR2 ANQGSEA. The CDR3 is made up of 18 amino acids. The ends lost 2 bases at V and 0 bases at J; junction bases unmatched: 10. Here the CDR3 DNA reads TGCAGCGTTGAAATGGGTGACAGGGGGATATCGAACACCGGGGAGCTGTTTTTT. This sequence encodes CSVEMGDRGISNTGELFF.

The rearrangement links TRBV7-8 to TRBJ2-4; possibly TRBD1 for D (6 bases). Trimming took 5 bases from V and 13 from J, leaving 15 bases between them. Germline V gene lookup returns CDR1 SGHVS and CDR2 FQNEAQ. The CDR3 sequence is 12 residues long. DNA for the CDR3: TGTGCCAGCAGCCGCTCTAACAGGGTCCAGTACTTC. Its protein product is CASSRSNRVQYF.

The gene calls are TRBV11-1 and TRBJ2-4; TRBD1 might be the D (5 bases). Germline lookup yields CDR1 SGHAT and CDR2 FQDESV (reference sequence). Trimming shortened V by 4 bases and J by 0 bases, and 13 bases separated the two germline ends. The CDR3 runs 16 residues. The CDR3 DNA sequence: TGTGCCAGCAGCTCACAGGACGACTTAGCCAAAAACATTCAGTACTTC. Protein sequence: CASSSQDDLAKNIQYF.

In regard to this clone: The sample carries other DNA sequences with the same CDR3. The chain has TRBV5-1 and TRBJ1-1; unclear D gene. Trimming cost V 1 base and J 2 bases, with 6 bases left between them. CDR3 length: 13 residues. Germline-derived CDR1 and CDR2 are SGHRS and YFSETQ. The CDR3 reads CASSLTGNTEAFF. The CDR3, as DNA: TGCGCCAGCAGCTTGACCGGTAACACTGAAGCTTTCTTT. Supplemented by reference TRBV5-1 and TRBJ1-1, the full variable domain reads KAGVTQTPRYLIKTRGQQVTLSCSPISGHRSVSWYQQTPGQGLQFLFEYFSETQRNKGNFPGRFSGRQFSNSRSEMNVSTLELGDSALYLCASSLTGNTEAFFGQGTRLTVV.

This chain connects TRBV7-2 to TRBJ2-5, with TRBD2 matching over 7 bases. Unmatched junction bases numbered 9, after V lost 1 base and J lost 1 base. The germline V gene has CDR1 SGHTA and CDR2 FQGNSA. The CDR3 spans 17 residues. Here the CDR3 reads CASSLVPGGVAQETQYF. CDR3 DNA: TGTGCCAGCAGCTTAGTTCCGGGGGGAGTGGCCCAAGAGACCCAGTACTTC.

The table lists this clone with a few counts. V is TRBV6-5 and J is TRBJ1-5; 8 bases align to TRBD1. The V and J ends lost 2 bases and 7 bases, in that order; junction bases with no gene match: 4. The CDR3 extends over 14 amino acids. From germline, CDR1 is MNHEY and CDR2 SVGAGI. The CDR3 spells CASSYGYRGQPQHF. CDR3 in DNA: TGTGCCAGCAGTTACGGGTACAGGGGGCAGCCCCAGCATTTT.

This clone has just one count. The rearrangement joins TRBV2 to TRBJ2-7, with 10 nucleotides matching TRBD2. The junction had 3 bases not matched to a gene; V was cut back by 4 bases and J by 3 bases. Germline V gene lookup returns CDR1 SNHLY and CDR2 FYNNEI. The CDR3 covers 14 residues. The CDR3 bases are TGTGCCAGCAGTGGGTTAGCGGGGGGCTACGAGCAGTACTTC. It codes for CASSGLAGGYEQYF.

The chain combines TRBV2 with TRBJ2-1, with D tentatively TRBD1 (5 bases). Per the germline V gene, CDR1 is SNHLY and CDR2 is FYNNEI. This CDR3 has 15 amino acids. Trimming took 1 base from V and 8 from J, leaving 15 bases between them. CDR3 protein: CASSEGPGNFDEQFF. The CDR3 nucleotides are TGTGCCAGCAGTGAAGGGCCAGGGAATTTCGATGAGCAGTTCTTC.

The chain combines TRBV29-1 with TRBJ1-5, with 9 nucleotides matching TRBD1. The V and J ends lost 8 bases and 7 bases, in that order; junction bases with no gene match: 12. The CDR3 runs to 14 residues. The V gene's germline CDR1 is SQVTM and CDR2 ANQGSEA. Here the CDR3 reads CSTSTGGKGQPQHF. In DNA form, the CDR3 reads TGCAGCACCTCTACAGGGGGCAAGGGCCAGCCCCAGCATTTT.

This clone was seen a single time. The chain employs TRBV9 and TRBJ2-5; perhaps TRBD1 as D (6 bases). The CDR3 has 15 residues. CDR1 SGDLS and CDR2 YYNGEE come from the germline V gene. V lost 4 bases to trimming and J lost 4 bases, with 17 bases between them. The CDR3 is CASSPRTVTGETQYF. DNA of the CDR3: TGTGCCAGCAGCCCTAGGACAGTAACGGGAGAGACCCAGTACTTC.

The chain employs TRBV19 and TRBJ1-2; TRBD1 might be the D (5 bases). Trimming cost V 4 bases and J 4 bases, with 10 bases left between them. This CDR3 contains 13 residues. Germline lookup yields CDR1 LNHDA and CDR2 SQIVND (reference sequence). The CDR3 protein is CASSKGSLYGYTF. CDR3 nucleotide sequence: TGTGCCAGTAGTAAGGGGTCCCTCTATGGCTACACCTTC.

Only one count was recorded for this clone. DNA of the CDR3: TGCAGCGTTGAAGCCAGGGAAGGGATCAATGAGCAGTTCTTC. It codes for CSVEAREGINEQFF. This chain links TRBV29-1 with TRBJ2-1; D is perhaps TRBD1 (5 bases). Germline V gives CDR1 SQVTM, CDR2 ANQGSEA. The V end was cut by 1 base, the J end by 6 bases, with 13 bases between. This CDR3 contains 14 residues.